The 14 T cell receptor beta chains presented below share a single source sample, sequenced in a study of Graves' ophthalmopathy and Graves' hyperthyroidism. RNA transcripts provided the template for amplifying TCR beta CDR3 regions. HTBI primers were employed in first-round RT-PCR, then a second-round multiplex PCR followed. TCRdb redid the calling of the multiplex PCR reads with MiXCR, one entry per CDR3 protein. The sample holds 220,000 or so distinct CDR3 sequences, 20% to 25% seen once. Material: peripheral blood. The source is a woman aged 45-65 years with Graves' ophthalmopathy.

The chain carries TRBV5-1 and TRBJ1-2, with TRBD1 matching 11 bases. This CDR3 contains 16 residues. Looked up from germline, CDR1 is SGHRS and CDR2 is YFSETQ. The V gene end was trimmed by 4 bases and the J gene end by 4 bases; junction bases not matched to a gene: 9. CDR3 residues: CASSPLSGTGGYGYTF. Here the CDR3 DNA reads TGCGCCAGCAGCCCCCTCTCCGGGACAGGGGGCTATGGCTACACCTTC.

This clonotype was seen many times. The CDR3 loop reads CASSLSPGPETQYF. CDR3 nucleotides: TGTGCCAGCAGCTTGTCTCCGGGGCCAGAGACCCAGTACTTC. The J gene is TRBJ2-5, the V gene TRBV11-2; D is perhaps TRBD1 or TRBD2 (5 bases each). The germline V and J ends were trimmed by 3 bases and 4 bases, with 12 bases remaining between them. From germline, CDR1 is SGHAT and CDR2 FQNNGV. The CDR3 has 14 amino acids.

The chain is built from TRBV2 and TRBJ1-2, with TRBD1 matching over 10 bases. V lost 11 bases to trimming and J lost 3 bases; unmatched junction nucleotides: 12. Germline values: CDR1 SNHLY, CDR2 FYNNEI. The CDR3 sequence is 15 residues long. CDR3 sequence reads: CAGIAGTGAHYGYTF. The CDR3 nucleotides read TGTGCCGGAATCGCCGGGACAGGGGCCCACTATGGCTACACCTTC. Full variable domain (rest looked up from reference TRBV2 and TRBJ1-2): EPEVTQTPSHQVTQMGQEVILRCVPISNHLYFYWYRQILGQKVEFLVSFYNNEISEKSEIFDDQFSVERPDGSNFTLKIRSTKLEDSAMYFCAGIAGTGAHYGYTFGSGTRLTVV.

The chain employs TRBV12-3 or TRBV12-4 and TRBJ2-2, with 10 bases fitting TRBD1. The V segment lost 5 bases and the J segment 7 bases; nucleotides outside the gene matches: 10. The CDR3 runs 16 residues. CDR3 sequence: CASSRGGTGARGELFF. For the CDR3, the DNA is TGTGCCAGCAGTCGAGGCGGGACAGGGGCGCGCGGGGAGCTGTTTTTT.

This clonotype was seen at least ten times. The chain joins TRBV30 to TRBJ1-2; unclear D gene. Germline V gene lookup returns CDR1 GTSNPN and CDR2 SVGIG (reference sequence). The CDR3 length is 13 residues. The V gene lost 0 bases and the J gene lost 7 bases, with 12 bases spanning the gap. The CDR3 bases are TGTGCCTGGAGTGTACGGGAAGAAAGTGGCTACACCTTC. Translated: CAWSVREESGYTF.

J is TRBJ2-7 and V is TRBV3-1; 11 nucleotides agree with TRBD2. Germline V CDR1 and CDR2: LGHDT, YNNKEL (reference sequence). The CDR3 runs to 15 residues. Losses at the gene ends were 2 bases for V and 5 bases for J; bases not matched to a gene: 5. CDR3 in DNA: TGTGCCAGCAGCCAAATAGCGGGAGGGCCCGACGAGCAGTACTTC. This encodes CASSQIAGGPDEQYF.

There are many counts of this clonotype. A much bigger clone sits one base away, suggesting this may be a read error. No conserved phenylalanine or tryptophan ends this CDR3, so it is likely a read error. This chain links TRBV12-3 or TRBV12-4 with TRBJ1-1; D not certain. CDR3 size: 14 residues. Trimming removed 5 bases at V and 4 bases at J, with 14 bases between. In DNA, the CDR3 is TGTGCCAGCAGTCCGTCGGGCTGGGGCACTGAAGCTTTCCTT. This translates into CASSPSGWGTEAFL.

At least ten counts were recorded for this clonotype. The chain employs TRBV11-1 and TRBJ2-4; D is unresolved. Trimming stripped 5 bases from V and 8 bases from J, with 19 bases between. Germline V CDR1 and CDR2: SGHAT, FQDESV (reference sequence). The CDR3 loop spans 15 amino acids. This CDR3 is CASSAQKSSTHIQYF. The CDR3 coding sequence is TGTGCCAGCAGCGCCCAGAAATCCTCAACACACATTCAGTACTTC.

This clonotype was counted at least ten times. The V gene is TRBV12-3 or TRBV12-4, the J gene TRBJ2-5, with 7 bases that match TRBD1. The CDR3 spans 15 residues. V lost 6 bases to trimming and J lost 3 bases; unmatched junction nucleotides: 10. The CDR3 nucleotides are TGTGCCAGCAGCCTAATCGGGGACAGTAAAGAGACCCAGTACTTC. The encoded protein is CASSLIGDSKETQYF.

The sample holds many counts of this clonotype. CDR3 sequence (DNA): TGTGCCAGCAGCGGAGACACCTCATACTCCTACGAGCAGTACTTC. Its protein is CASSGDTSYSYEQYF. This rearrangement joins TRBV12-3 or TRBV12-4 to TRBJ2-7; D remains unclear. With 6 bases removed from V and 0 bases from J, the gap between germline ends came to 15 bases. CDR3 length: 15 amino acids.

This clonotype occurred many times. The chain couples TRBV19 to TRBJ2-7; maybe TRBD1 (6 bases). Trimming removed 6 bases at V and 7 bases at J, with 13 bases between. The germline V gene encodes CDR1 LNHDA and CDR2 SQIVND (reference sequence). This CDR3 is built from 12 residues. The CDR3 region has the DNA TGTGCCAGTAGCGCCGGGACAAATGAGCAGTACTTC. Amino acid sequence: CASSAGTNEQYF.

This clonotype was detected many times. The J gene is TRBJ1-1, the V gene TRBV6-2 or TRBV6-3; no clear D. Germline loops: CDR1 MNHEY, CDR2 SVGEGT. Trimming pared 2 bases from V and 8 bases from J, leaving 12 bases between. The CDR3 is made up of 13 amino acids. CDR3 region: CASSYQIGREAFF. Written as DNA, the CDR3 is TGTGCCAGCAGTTACCAAATCGGACGGGAAGCTTTCTTT.

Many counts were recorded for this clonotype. The CDR3 sequence: CASSRDQGQPQHF. The CDR3 region has the DNA TGTGCCAGCAGCCGAGACCAGGGGCAGCCCCAGCATTTT. This chain links TRBV11-2 with TRBJ1-5, with D tentatively TRBD1 (6 bases). CDR3 length equals 13 residues. The germline V gene has CDR1 SGHAT and CDR2 FQNNGV. V was shortened by 5 bases and J by 7 bases, with 12 bases between the two germline ends. The whole variable domain, remainder taken from reference TRBV11-2 and TRBJ1-5, is EAGVAQSPRYKIIEKRQSVAFWCNPISGHATLYWYQQILGQGPKLLIQFQNNGVVDDSQLPKDRFSAERLKGVDSTLKIQPAKLEDSAVYLCASSRDQGQPQHFGDGTRLSIL.

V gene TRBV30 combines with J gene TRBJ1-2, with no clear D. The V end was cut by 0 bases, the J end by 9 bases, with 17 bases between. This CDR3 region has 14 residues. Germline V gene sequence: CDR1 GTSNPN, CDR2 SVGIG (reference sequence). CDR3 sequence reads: CAWSVRQVGESYTF. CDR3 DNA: TGTGCCTGGAGTGTACGGCAGGTTGGTGAAAGCTACACCTTC. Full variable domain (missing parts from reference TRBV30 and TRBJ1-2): SQTIHQWPATLVQPVGSPLSLECTVEGTSNPNLYWYRQAAGRGLQLLFYSVGIGQISSEVPQNLSASRPQDRQFILSSKKLLLSDSGFYLCAWSVRQVGESYTFGSGTRLTVV.